This T cell receptor (beta chain) was profiled in a study of blood T cell repertoires in COVID-19. For the study at large: T cells, B-cell-depleted T cells, or PBMCs supplied cDNA or gDNA.

The method was immunoSEQ multiplex PCR; TCRdb's version includes in-frame clones alone and lacks a portion of them. This table holds about 150,000 clones, 76% found once. The sequence was collected from a woman of 80 years or more with acute or convalescent COVID-19. The sample comprised peripheral blood.

CDR3 coding DNA: TGCGCCAGCAGTGAGGGGAGGCTGGGCCAAGAGACCCAGTACTTC. Encoded protein: CASSEGRLGQETQYF. V and J are TRBV10-1 and TRBJ2-5, with D possibly being TRBD2 (6 bases). The V and J ends lost 2 bases and 1 base respectively, with 11 bases between them. In germline, CDR1 is WNHNN, CDR2 SYGVQD (reference sequence). The CDR3 is 15 residues long.